This note documents a single T cell receptor (beta chain) sequence. Sequencing was performed with immunoSEQ multiplex PCR; in TCRdb, only in-frame clones are kept and a portion is missing. The sample yields hundreds of thousands of clones, about 88% seen once. The ends were cut back, 3 bases at V and 0 bases at J, with 12 bases in the middle. CDR3 length: 16 residues. Germline loops: CDR1 KGHSH, CDR2 LQKENI. These data originate in a study of blood T cell repertoires in COVID-19. Study-level information: The study drew acute and convalescent COVID-19 samples from the United States, Italy and Spain.

The chain combines TRBV18 with TRBJ1-3; the D gene is possibly TRBD1 (6 bases). The sample comprised peripheral blood. The sequence derives from a man in his forties with acute or convalescent COVID-19. The CDR3 reads CASSPFDRTSGNTIYF. CDR3 nucleotides: TGTGCCAGCTCACCGTTCGACAGGACCTCTGGAAACACCATATATTTT.